This is a list of T cell receptor beta chains from one sample in a study. Using its own MiXCR run on the RT-PCR reads, TCRdb lists one record per CDR3 protein. The repertoire consists of about 4,200 distinct CDR3 sequences, with less than 40% occurring once and the leading ten covering around 5.1%. The sequenced material came from memory CD4+ T cells from salivary gland. Source of these receptors: a female donor with primary Sjogren's syndrome. CDR3s include the opening cysteine and the closing phenylalanine or tryptophan. The D gene is left open where the match is weak. Size is stated for part of the rows, as once, few or many counts, or as a class when the clone is expanded.

>many|11|NA|TRBV24-1|TRBJ2-1
TGTGCCACCAGTGATTTGGAGTATTTGTTCTTC
CATSDLEYLFF
>few|15|TRBD2|TRBV6-5|TRBJ2-5
TGTGCCAGCAGTTACTACGCTAGCGGTATACCGACCCAGTACTTC
CASSYYASGIPTQYF
>medium-sized|12|TRBD1|TRBV20-1|TRBJ1-5
TGCAGTGCTAGGACAGGGGGACAGCCCCAGCATTTT
CSARTGGQPQHF
>NA|11|TRBD1|TRBV5-1|TRBJ2-1
TGCGCCAGCAGCCGACAGGGTGAGCAGTTCTTC
CASSRQGEQFF
>few|17|TRBD2|TRBV4-3|TRBJ2-1
TGCGCCAGCAGCCAAGACAGGGGACTAGCGGGGGACAATGAGCAGTTCTTC
CASSQDRGLAGDNEQFF
>medium-sized|13|NA|TRBV5-1|TRBJ2-3
TGCGCCAGCAGGGTGGGATCCGACGGGGGGCAGTATTTT
CASRVGSDGGQYF
>medium-sized|12|NA|TRBV12-3/TRBV12-4|TRBJ2-1
TGTGCCAGCAGTCCCCAGCCGGGGGAGCAGTTCTTC
CASSPQPGEQFF
>medium-sized|14|TRBD1|TRBV11-2|TRBJ1-6
TGTGCCAGCAGGGATCAGACAGGGCTCTCACCCCTCCACTTT
CASRDQTGLSPLHF
>few|12|NA|TRBV28|TRBJ1-4
TGTGCCAGCAGTCAAGGGGGGCCGAAACTGTTTTTT
CASSQGGPKLFF
>many|14|NA|TRBV24-1|TRBJ2-3
TGTGCCACCAGTGATTTTTCCCGCACAGATACGCAGTATTTT
CATSDFSRTDTQYF
>medium-sized|14|NA|TRBV11-1|TRBJ2-2
TGTGCCAGCAGCGTCGACTCGAACACCGGGGAGCTGTTTTTT
CASSVDSNTGELFF
>medium-sized|12|NA|TRBV20-1|TRBJ1-2
TGCAGTGCTAGTCACGACAACTATGGCTACACCTTC
CSASHDNYGYTF
>medium-sized|15|NA|TRBV5-1|TRBJ1-6
TGCGCCAGCGCTACAGGATACTCCTATAATTCACCCCTCCACTTT
CASATGYSYNSPLHF
>NA|14|TRBD2|TRBV6-6|TRBJ2-3
TGTGCCGTCTCTACGACTAGCGACACAGATACGCAGTATTTT
CAVSTTSDTDTQYF
>NA|10|NA|TRBV6-2/TRBV6-3|TRBJ1-5
TGTGCCAGCAGTGCGCAGCCCCAGCATTTT
CASSAQPQHF
>NA|14|NA|TRBV7-2|TRBJ1-4
TGTGCCAGCAGCCTGGGACAAGGAAATGAAAAACTGTTTTTT
CASSLGQGNEKLFF
>NA|15|NA|TRBV6-1|TRBJ1-5
TGTGCCAGCAGTGCAGGACTGTGTAGCAATCAGCCCCAGCATTTT
CASSAGLCSNQPQHF
>medium-sized|16|NA|TRBV4-2|TRBJ2-1
TGTGCCAGCAGCCAAGTGGATGGGGGATCCTACAATGAGCAGTTCTTC
CASSQVDGGSYNEQFF
>NA|12|NA|TRBV20-1|TRBJ2-5
TGCAGTGCTAGAGGGCAGGGAGAGACCCAGTACTTC
CSARGQGETQYF
>large|14|NA|TRBV20-1|TRBJ2-5
TGCAGTGCTAGAGATGTCCTCCTAGAAGAGACCCAGTACTTC
CSARDVLLEETQYF
>many|17|TRBD2|TRBV5-1|TRBJ2-5
TGCGCCAGCAGCATCGGGACTAGCGGGGGGCCCCAAGAGACCCAGTACTTC
CASSIGTSGGPQETQYF
>large|18|TRBD2|TRBV12-3/TRBV12-4|TRBJ2-3
TGTGCCAGCAGTCTTGGACTAGCGGGGGGGCTCAGCACAGATACGCAGTATTTT
CASSLGLAGGLSTDTQYF
>NA|10|NA|TRBV7-9|TRBJ1-3
TGTGCCAGCCGAGTGAACACCATATATTTT
CASRVNTIYF
>many|14|NA|TRBV30|TRBJ2-2
TGTGCCTGGGCCGGGACGATAAACACCGGGGAGCTGTTTTTT
CAWAGTINTGELFF
>NA|16|TRBD1|TRBV6-2/TRBV6-3|TRBJ1-4
TGTGCCAGCAGTTCCAGGGGGGGCCCAACTAATGAAAAACTGTTTTTT
CASSSRGGPTNEKLFF
>many|15|NA|TRBV11-2|TRBJ2-1
TGTGCCAGCACCCCTACAGTCATCTCCTACAATGAGCAGTTCTTC
CASTPTVISYNEQFF
>medium-sized|14|TRBD2|TRBV29-1|TRBJ2-7
TGCAGCGTCCACGGGTCTAGCGGGAGCTACGAGCAGTACTTC
CSVHGSSGSYEQYF
>NA|15|TRBD1|TRBV7-8|TRBJ1-1
TGTGCCAGCAGCTTATCGGGACAGGACAGCAATGAAGCTTTCTTT
CASSLSGQDSNEAFF
>few|15|TRBD1|TRBV2|TRBJ1-1
TGTGCCAGCAGAGCGGGGGGACAGGGGTGGACTGAAGCTTTCTTT
CASRAGGQGWTEAFF
>few|15|TRBD1|TRBV28|TRBJ2-2
TGTGCCAGCAGGACAGGGGGCGCGTATACCGGGGAGCTGTTTTTT
CASRTGGAYTGELFF
>NA|15|TRBD1|TRBV20-1|TRBJ1-5
TGCAGTGCGGAGGACAGGGGCACTAGCAATCAGCCCCAGCATTTT
CSAEDRGTSNQPQHF
>large|12|NA|TRBV7-2|TRBJ1-2
TGTGCCAGCGGTCACCAGGGTTATGGCTACACCTTC
CASGHQGYGYTF
>few|12|NA|TRBV6-1|TRBJ1-5
TGTGCCAGCGCGGTAGCACAAGAGACCCAGCATTTT
CASAVAQETQHF
>many|11|NA|TRBV2|TRBJ2-7
TGTGCCAGCAGCCACTCCTACGAGCAGTACTTC
CASSHSYEQYF
>medium-sized|13|NA|TRBV15|TRBJ1-5
TGTGCCACCAGCAGAGATAGGGGACGGCCCCAGCATTTT
CATSRDRGRPQHF
>once|14|TRBD2|TRBV6-5|TRBJ2-7
TGTGCCAGCAGGACCGGGACTAGCGCCTACGAGCAGTACTTC
CASRTGTSAYEQYF
>NA|17|NA|TRBV19|TRBJ1-2
TGTGCCAGTAGTCCCTTCGGGGACCCCCGACCCAACTATGGCTACACCTTC
CASSPFGDPRPNYGYTF
>NA|14|TRBD1|TRBV20-1|TRBJ2-4
TGCAGTGCTTCACACGGGACAGGGGAAAACATTCAGTACTTC
CSASHGTGENIQYF
>few|13|NA|TRBV2|TRBJ2-3
TGTGCCAGCAGTCAGTCGTTCACAGATACGCAGTATTTT
CASSQSFTDTQYF
>NA|15|NA|TRBV4-2|TRBJ2-7
TGTGCCAGCAGCCAAGTGGATGGGGGATCCTACGAGCAGTACTTC
CASSQVDGGSYEQYF
>NA|12|NA|TRBV20-1|TRBJ1-5
TGCAGTGCCATCGGGGCGGACGAGACCCAGCATTTT
CSAIGADETQHF
>NA|21|NA|TRBV9|TRBJ2-2
NA
CASSVVPLAGAGQRTPGSCFF